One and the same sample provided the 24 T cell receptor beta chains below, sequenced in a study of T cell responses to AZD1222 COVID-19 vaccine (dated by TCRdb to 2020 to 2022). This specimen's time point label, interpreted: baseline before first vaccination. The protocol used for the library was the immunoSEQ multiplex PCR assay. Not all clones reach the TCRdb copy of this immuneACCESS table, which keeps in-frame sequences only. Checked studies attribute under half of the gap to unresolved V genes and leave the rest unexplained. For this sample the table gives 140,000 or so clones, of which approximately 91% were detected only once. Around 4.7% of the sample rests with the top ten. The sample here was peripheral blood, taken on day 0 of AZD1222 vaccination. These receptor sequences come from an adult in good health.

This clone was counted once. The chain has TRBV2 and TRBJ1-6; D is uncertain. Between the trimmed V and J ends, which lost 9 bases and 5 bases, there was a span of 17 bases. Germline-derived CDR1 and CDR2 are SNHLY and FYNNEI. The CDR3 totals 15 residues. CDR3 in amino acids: CASRFEHSHNSPLHF. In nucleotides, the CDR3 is TGTGCCAGTAGATTTGAACACAGCCATAATTCACCCCTCCACTTT.

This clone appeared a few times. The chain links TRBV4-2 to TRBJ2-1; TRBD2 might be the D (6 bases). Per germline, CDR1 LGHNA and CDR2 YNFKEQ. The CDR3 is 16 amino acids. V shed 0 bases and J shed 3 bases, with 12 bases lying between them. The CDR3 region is CASSQDGAGDYNEQFF. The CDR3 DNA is TGTGCCAGCAGCCAAGATGGAGCGGGTGACTACAATGAGCAGTTCTTC.

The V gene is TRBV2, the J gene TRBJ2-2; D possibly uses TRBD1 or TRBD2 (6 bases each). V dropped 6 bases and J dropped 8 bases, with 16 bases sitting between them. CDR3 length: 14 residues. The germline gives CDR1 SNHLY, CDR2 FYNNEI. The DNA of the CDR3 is TGTGCCAGCAGACAGGGAGGAGAGTTTGGGGAGCTGTTTTTT. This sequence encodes CASRQGGEFGELFF.

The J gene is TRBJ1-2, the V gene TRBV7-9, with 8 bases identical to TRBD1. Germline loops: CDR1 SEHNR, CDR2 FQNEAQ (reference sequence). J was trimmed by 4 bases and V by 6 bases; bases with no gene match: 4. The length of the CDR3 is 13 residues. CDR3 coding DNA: TGTGCCAGCAGTCGGACAGGGCCCTATGGCTACACCTTC. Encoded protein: CASSRTGPYGYTF.

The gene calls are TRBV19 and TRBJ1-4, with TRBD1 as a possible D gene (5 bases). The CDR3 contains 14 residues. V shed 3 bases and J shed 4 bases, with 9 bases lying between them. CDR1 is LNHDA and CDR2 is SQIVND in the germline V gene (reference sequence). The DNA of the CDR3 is TGTGCCAGTAGTATGGGACGGATTAATGAAAAACTGTTTTTT. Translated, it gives CASSMGRINEKLFF. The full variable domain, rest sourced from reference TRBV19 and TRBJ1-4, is DGGITQSPKYLFRKEGQNVTLSCEQNLNHDAMYWYRQDPGQGLRLIYYSQIVNDFQKGDIAEGYSVSREKKESFPLTVTSAQKNPTAFYLCASSMGRINEKLFFGSGTQLSVL.

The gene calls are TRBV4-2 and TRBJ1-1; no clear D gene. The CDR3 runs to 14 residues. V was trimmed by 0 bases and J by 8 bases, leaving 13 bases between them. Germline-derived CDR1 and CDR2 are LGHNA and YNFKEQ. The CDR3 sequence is CASSQDSGLQEAFF. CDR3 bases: TGTGCCAGCAGCCAAGACTCCGGTCTCCAAGAAGCTTTCTTT.

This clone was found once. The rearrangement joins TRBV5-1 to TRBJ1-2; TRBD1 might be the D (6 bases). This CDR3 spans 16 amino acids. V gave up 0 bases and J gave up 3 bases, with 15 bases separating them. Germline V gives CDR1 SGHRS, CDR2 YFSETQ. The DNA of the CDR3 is TGCGCCAGCAGCTTGGAAGGGGGGTTCAGGGACTATGGCTACACCTTC. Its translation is CASSLEGGFRDYGYTF.

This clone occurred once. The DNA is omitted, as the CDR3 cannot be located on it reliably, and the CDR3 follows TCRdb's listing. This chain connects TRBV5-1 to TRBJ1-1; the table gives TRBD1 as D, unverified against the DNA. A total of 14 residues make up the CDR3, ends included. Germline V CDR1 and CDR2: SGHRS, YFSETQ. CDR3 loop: CASSFQVSNTEAFF.

Written as DNA, the CDR3 is TGTGCCAGTAGTATAGAGGGGCTTCAGCCCCAGCATTTT. Amino acids: CASSIEGLQPQHF. The chain carries TRBV19 and TRBJ1-5, with D perhaps matching TRBD1 (5 bases). V gave up 0 bases and J gave up 6 bases, with 6 bases separating them. Germline V CDR1 and CDR2: LNHDA, SQIVND (reference sequence). There are 13 residues in the CDR3.

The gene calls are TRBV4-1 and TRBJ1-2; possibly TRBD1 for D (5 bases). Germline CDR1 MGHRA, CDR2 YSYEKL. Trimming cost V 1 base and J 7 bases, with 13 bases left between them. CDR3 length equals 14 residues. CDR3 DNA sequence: TGCGCCAGCAGCCAAGTCGGGGGTACGGGTGGCTACACCTTC. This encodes CASSQVGGTGGYTF.

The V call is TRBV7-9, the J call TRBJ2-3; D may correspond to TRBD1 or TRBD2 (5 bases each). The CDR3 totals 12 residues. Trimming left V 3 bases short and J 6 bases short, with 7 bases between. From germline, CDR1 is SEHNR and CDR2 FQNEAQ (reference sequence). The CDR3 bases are TGTGCCAGCAGCTTTGGGACGGATACGCAGTATTTT. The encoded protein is CASSFGTDTQYF.

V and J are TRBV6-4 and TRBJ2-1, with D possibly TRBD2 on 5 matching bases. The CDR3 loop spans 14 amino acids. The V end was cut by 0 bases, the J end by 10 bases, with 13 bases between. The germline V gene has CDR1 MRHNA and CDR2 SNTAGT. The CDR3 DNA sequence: TGTGCCAGCAGTGACTCGGATAGCGTGCCAGAGCAGTTCTTC. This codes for CASSDSDSVPEQFF.

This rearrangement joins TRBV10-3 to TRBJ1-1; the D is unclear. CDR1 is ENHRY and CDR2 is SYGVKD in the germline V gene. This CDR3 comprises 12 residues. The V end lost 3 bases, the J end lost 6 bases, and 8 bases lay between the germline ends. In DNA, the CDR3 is TGTGCCATCAGTGATGGGCGGCCTGAAGCTTTCTTT. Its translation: CAISDGRPEAFF.

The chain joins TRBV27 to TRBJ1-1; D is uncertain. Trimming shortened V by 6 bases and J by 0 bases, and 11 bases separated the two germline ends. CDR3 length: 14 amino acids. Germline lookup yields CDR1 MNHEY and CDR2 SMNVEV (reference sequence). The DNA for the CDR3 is TGTGCCAGCAGGCCAAGTCAGGTGAACACTGAAGCTTTCTTT. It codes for CASRPSQVNTEAFF.

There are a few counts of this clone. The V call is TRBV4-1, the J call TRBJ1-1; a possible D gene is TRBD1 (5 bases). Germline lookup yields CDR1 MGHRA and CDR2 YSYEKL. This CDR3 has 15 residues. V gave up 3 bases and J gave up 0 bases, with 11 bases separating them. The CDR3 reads CASSQPQGVNTEAFF. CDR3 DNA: TGCGCCAGCAGCCAGCCCCAGGGTGTGAACACTGAAGCTTTCTTT.

The CDR3 spells CASSPDPGGQYF. As DNA, the CDR3 is TGTGCCAGCTCACCGGACCCCGGAGGGCAGTACTTC. This chain joins TRBV18 and TRBJ2-7; a possible D gene is TRBD2 (5 bases). Germline V gene sequence: CDR1 KGHSH, CDR2 LQKENI. Trimming took 3 bases from V and 9 from J, leaving 12 bases between them. This CDR3 has 12 residues.

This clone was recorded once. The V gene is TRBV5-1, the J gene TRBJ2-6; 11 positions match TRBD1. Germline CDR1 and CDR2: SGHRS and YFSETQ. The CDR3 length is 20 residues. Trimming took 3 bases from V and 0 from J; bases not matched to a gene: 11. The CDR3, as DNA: TGCGCCAGCAGCTCGTGGGCCCGGGACAGGGGGAACTCTGGGGCCAACGTCCTGACTTTC. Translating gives CASSSWARDRGNSGANVLTF.

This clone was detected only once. The CDR3 loop is CSARQGYEQYF. Here the CDR3 DNA reads TGCAGTGCTAGACAGGGTTACGAGCAGTACTTC. The chain is built from TRBV20-1 and TRBJ2-7; the D gene is possibly TRBD1 (5 bases). Trimming stripped 2 bases from V and 4 bases from J, with 6 bases between. Germline-derived CDR1 and CDR2 are DFQATT and SNEGSKA (reference sequence). This CDR3 is 11 amino acids long.

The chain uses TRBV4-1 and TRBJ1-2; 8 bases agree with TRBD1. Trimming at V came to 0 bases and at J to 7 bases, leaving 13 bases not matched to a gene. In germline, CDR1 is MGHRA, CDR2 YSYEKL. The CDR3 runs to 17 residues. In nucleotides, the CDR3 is TGCGCCAGCAGCCAAGATGACAGGGGCACGGCCCTCGGTGGCTACACCTTC. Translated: CASSQDDRGTALGGYTF.

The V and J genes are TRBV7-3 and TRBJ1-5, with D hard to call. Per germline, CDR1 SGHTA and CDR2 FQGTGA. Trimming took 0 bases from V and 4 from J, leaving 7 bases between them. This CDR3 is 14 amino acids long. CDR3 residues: CASSLTPGNQPQHF. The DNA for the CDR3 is TGTGCCAGCAGCTTAACCCCGGGGAATCAGCCCCAGCATTTT.

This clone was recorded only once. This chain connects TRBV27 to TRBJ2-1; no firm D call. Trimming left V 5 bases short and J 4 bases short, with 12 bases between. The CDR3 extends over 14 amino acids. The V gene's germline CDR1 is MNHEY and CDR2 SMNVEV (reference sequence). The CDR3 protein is CASSVGDTYNEQFF. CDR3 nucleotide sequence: TGTGCCAGCAGTGTCGGAGATACTTACAATGAGCAGTTCTTC.

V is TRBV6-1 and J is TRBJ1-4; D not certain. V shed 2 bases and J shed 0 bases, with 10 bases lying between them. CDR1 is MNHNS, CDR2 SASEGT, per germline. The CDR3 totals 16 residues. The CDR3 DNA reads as TGTGCCAGCAGTGAATCGGCAGTTTCAACTAATGAAAAACTGTTTTTT. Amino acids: CASSESAVSTNEKLFF.

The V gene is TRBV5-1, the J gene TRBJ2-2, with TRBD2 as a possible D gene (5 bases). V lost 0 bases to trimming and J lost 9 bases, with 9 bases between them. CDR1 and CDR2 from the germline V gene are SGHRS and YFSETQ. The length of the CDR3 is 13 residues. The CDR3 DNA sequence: TGCGCCAGCAGCTTGGCCGAGGGCTGGGAGCTGTTTTTT. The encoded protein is CASSLAEGWELFF.

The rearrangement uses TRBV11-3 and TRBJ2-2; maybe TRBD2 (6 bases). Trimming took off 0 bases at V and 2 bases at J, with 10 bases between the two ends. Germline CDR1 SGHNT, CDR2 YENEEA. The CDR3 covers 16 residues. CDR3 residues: CASSLEGTVNTGELFF. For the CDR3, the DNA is TGTGCCAGCAGCTTAGAAGGGACTGTAAACACCGGGGAGCTGTTTTTT.